Listed below are T cell receptor beta chains from one sample, sequenced in a study of cytotoxic CD8 clonotypes in ibrutinib-treated CLL. TCRdb's table, derived via immunoSEQ multiplex PCR, lists solely in-frame clones and lacks some. Of some 300,000 clones in the sample, just under 80% were seen once. Sequenced material: PBMCs, taken before ibrutinib treatment. These receptors were collected from a human donor with chronic lymphocytic leukemia. CDR3s include the opening cysteine and the closing phenylalanine or tryptophan.

>TRBV21-1|TRBJ2-1
CASISVYNEQFF
>TRBV7-6|TRBJ1-3
CASSLRQGHPGNTIYF
>TRBV7-9|TRBJ2-5
CASSSGRPIQETQYF
>TRBV10-3|TRBJ1-2
CAISEWGQGISNGYTF
>TRBV5-6|TRBJ1-1
CASSTGTGLNTEAFF
>TRBV11-2|TRBJ2-1
CASSEGLVVPYNEQFF
>TRBV7-9|TRBJ2-2
CASSFGRGLFF
>TRBV14|TRBJ2-5
CASSQDPREEETQYF
>TRBV2|TRBJ2-5
CASIERATQYF
>TRBV30|TRBJ2-5
CAWSVLAGETQYF
>TRBV9|TRBJ2-7
CASSAGQVSSYEQYF
>TRBV18|TRBJ2-7
CASSPQRDRTYEQYF
>TRBV27|TRBJ1-2
CASSLRLGNYGYTF
>TRBV4-3|TRBJ2-3
CASSRRLAGLPDTQYF
>TRBV19|TRBJ1-5
CASAGGASNQPQHF
>TRBV7-2|TRBJ2-4
CASTNLAKNIQYF
>TRBV30|TRBJ1-4
CAWSLGVRTADEKLFF
>TRBV27|TRBJ1-5
CASSKTGLGYSNQPQHF
>TRBV7-9|TRBJ2-7
CASSPPPGLVYEQYF
>TRBV7-9|TRBJ2-7
CASSLLGSLTYEQYF
>TRBV15|TRBJ1-1
CATSRDRGIGTEAFF
>TRBV19|TRBJ2-1
CASSTDRLGNEQFF
>TRBV19|TRBJ1-5
CASSMAGSNQPQHF
>TRBV29-1|TRBJ2-1
CSVGRGDNEQFF
>TRBV30|TRBJ2-6
CAWSSGANVLTF
>TRBV4-2|TRBJ2-2
CASSQELQNTGELFF
>TRBV6-5|TRBJ1-1
CASSYSLEGAEAFF
>TRBV29-1|TRBJ2-3
CSVETGADTQYF
>TRBV27|TRBJ2-1
CASSLYWEREGEQFF
>TRBV5-1|TRBJ2-3
CASRDKPRDTDTQYF
>TRBV5-6|TRBJ1-2
CASSLDGTNYGYTF
>TRBV4-1|TRBJ2-2
CASSWGQGGTGELFF
>TRBV29-1|TRBJ1-1
CSVRRGNTEAFF
>TRBV7-6|TRBJ2-7
CASSLEGLGRDNAYEQYF
>TRBV2|TRBJ2-5
CASTAGGNGETQYF
>TRBV7-6|TRBJ1-4
CATSKGATNEKLFF
>TRBV7-9|TRBJ1-1
CASSLGRLEAFF
>TRBV11-3|TRBJ2-1
CASSLDSASGRGEQFF
>TRBV4-3|TRBJ2-3
CASSQDGEGYFNRDTQYF
>TRBV13|TRBJ2-5
CASSLVNQETQYF
>TRBV30|TRBJ2-1
CAWSPGLAGVGNEQFF
>TRBV4-3|TRBJ1-1
CASSRGGTGGTEAFF
>TRBV5-1|TRBJ2-7
CASSSTGTSGSVAYEQYF
>TRBV29-1|TRBJ1-5
CSVKDSNQPQHF